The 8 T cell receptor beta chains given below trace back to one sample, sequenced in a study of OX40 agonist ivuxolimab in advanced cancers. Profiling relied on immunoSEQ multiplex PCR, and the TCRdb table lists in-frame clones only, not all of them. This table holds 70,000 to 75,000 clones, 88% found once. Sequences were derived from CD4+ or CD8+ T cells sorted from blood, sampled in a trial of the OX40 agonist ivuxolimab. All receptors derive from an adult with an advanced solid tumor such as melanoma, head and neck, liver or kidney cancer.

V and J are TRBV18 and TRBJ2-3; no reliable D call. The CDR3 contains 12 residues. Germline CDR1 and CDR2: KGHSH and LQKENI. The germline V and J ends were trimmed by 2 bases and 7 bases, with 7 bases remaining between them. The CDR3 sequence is CASSPVTNTQYF. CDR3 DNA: TGTGCCAGCTCACCAGTAACAAATACGCAGTATTTT.

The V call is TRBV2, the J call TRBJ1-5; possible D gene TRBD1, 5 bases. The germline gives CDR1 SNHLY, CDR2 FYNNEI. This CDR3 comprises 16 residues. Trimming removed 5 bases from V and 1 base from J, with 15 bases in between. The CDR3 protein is CASSLKGRESNQPQHF. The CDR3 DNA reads TGTGCCAGCAGTCTTAAGGGCAGGGAAAGCAATCAGCCCCAGCATTTT.

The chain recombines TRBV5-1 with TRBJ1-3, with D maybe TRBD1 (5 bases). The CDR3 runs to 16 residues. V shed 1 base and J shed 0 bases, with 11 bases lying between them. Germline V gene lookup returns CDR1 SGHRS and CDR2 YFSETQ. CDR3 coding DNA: TGCGCCAGCAGCTTGTATGGGGGAAACTCTGGAAACACCATATATTTT. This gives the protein CASSLYGGNSGNTIYF.

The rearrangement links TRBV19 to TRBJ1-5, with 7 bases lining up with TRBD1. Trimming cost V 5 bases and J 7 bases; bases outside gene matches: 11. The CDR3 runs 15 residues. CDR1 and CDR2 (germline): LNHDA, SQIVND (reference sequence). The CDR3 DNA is TGTGCCAGTAGTCCCGGACAGGCGGGTTTGCAGCCCCAGCATTTT. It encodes CASSPGQAGLQPQHF.

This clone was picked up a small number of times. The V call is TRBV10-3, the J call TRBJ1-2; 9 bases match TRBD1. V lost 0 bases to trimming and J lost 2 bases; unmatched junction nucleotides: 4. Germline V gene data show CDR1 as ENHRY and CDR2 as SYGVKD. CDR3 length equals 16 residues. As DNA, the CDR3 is TGTGCCATCAGTGAGTCGATCGGACAGGGGAACTATGGCTACACCTTC. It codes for CAISESIGQGNYGYTF.

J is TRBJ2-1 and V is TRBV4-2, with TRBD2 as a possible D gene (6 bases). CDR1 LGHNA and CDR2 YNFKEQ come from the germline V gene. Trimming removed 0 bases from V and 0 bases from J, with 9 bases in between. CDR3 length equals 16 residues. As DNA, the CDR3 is TGTGCCAGCAGCCAAGATCGGGGGAGCTCCTACAATGAGCAGTTCTTC. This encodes CASSQDRGSSYNEQFF.

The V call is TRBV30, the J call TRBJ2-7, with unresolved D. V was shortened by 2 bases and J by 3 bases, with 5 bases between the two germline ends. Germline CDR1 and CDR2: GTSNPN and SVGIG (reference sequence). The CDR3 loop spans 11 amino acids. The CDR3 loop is CAWSRVYEQYF. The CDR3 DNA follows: TGTGCCTGGAGTCGGGTCTACGAGCAGTACTTC.

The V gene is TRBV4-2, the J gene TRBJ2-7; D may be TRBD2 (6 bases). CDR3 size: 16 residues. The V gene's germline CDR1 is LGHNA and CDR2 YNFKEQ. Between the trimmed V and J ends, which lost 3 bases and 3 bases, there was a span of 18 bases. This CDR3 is CASSQDPGGTFYEQYF. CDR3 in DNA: TGTGCCAGCAGCCAGGATCCCGGTGGGACTTTCTACGAGCAGTACTTC.